The following is a T cell receptor (beta chain) sequence with its context. Libraries were prepared by immunoSEQ multiplex PCR; TCRdb keeps only in-frame clonotypes and omits some of them. The profile covers approximately 480,000 clones, with about 80% appearing a single time and around 13% taken by the ten largest. The data derive from a study of shared clonotypes between healthy human individuals. Adult donors, all healthy and HIV-negative, had no recent acute infections or vaccinations. The clonotype comes from a woman aged 40 to 49 in good health. Some clones in this sample may be carry-over from other donors' samples. Sequencing used PBMCs.

The CDR3 nucleotides read TGTGCCAGCAGCTTACCTAATAGCTACGAGCAGTACTTC. Translated: CASSLPNSYEQYF. The chain recombines TRBV7-9 with TRBJ2-7, with unresolved D. Germline V lookup: CDR1 SEHNR, CDR2 FQNEAQ (reference sequence). CDR3 length equals 13 residues. Trimming stripped 2 bases from V and 3 bases from J, with 8 bases between.